These 9 T cell receptor beta chains share one sample of origin, sequenced in a study of shared clonotypes between healthy human individuals. The method was immunoSEQ multiplex PCR; TCRdb's version includes in-frame clones alone and lacks a portion of them. This repertoire shows hundreds of thousands of clones, 70% to 80% found once; its top ten account for about 11%. The sequencing input was PBMCs. Receptor source: a woman aged 35 to 49 in good health. Some clones in this sample may be carry-over from other donors' samples.

The chain has TRBV19 and TRBJ1-2, with D tentatively TRBD1 (5 bases). The germline V gene encodes CDR1 LNHDA and CDR2 SQIVND (reference sequence). The CDR3 spans 14 residues. The ends were cut back, 3 bases at V and 3 bases at J, with 11 bases in the middle. The CDR3 reads CASSIGGTYYGYTF. The CDR3 DNA sequence: TGTGCCAGTAGTATCGGAGGGACTTACTATGGCTACACCTTC.

The gene calls are TRBV7-2 and TRBJ1-2; no definite D call. Trimming stripped 4 bases from V and 4 bases from J, with 16 bases between. The CDR3 runs 15 residues. Germline-derived CDR1 and CDR2 are SGHTA and FQGNSA. The CDR3 DNA follows: TGTGCCAGCAGCTCGCCAACAAGACCGGGCTATGGCTACACCTTC. Its protein is CASSSPTRPGYGYTF.

The CDR3 coding sequence is TGTGCAAGTCGCTTAATCCACAGGGTTCGAGACACTGAAGCTTTCTTT. Translating gives CASRLIHRVRDTEAFF. The chain is built from TRBV12-2 and TRBJ1-1; TRBD1, the D gene given by the table, was not confirmed from the DNA. TRBV12-2 corresponds to a pseudogene. The CDR3 has 16 residues.

This clone was counted at least ten times. J is TRBJ1-5 and V is TRBV14, with D unclear. V was trimmed by 5 bases and J by 1 base, leaving 6 bases between them. The CDR3 length is 13 residues. In germline, CDR1 is SGHDN, CDR2 FVKESK. Written as DNA, the CDR3 is TGTGCCAGCAGCTCGGACAGCAATCAGCCCCAGCATTTT. Translation gives CASSSDSNQPQHF.

The V call is TRBV7-9, the J call TRBJ2-3; D gene ambiguous. Trimming left V 5 bases short and J 9 bases short, with 6 bases between. The CDR3 totals 10 residues. Germline V gene sequence: CDR1 SEHNR, CDR2 FQNEAQ (reference sequence). The chain's CDR3 is CASSPETQYF. CDR3 DNA: TGTGCCAGCAGCCCGGAGACGCAGTATTTT.

The V gene is TRBV27, the J gene TRBJ1-4; D is perhaps TRBD1 (6 bases). The V gene lost 4 bases and the J gene lost 9 bases, with 12 bases spanning the gap. This CDR3 has 13 amino acids. Germline V gene sequence: CDR1 MNHEY, CDR2 SMNVEV (reference sequence). This CDR3 is CASSWGQRKKLFF. The CDR3, as DNA: TGTGCCAGCAGTTGGGGACAAAGAAAAAAACTGTTTTTT.

On this clone: A far larger clone is one nucleotide away, so this likely arose from a read error. The chain carries TRBV6-6 and TRBJ2-7, with TRBD2 matching over 8 bases. The CDR3 has 12 residues. Germline V gene lookup returns CDR1 MNHNY and CDR2 SVGAGI (reference sequence). CDR3 in amino acids: CVASGRGLEQYF. The CDR3 region has the DNA TGTGTCGCCAGCGGGAGAGGCCTCGAGCAGTACTTC.

The J gene is TRBJ2-5, the V gene TRBV6-4, with D hard to call. CDR1 MRHNA and CDR2 SNTAGT come from the germline V gene. The CDR3 contains 13 residues. V gave up 3 bases and J gave up 2 bases, with 7 bases separating them. Written as DNA, the CDR3 is TGTGCCAGCAGTGAATCCCCTCAAGAGACCCAGTACTTC. This translates into CASSESPQETQYF.

The genes are TRBV7-9 and TRBJ1-2, with 8 nucleotides matching TRBD1. This CDR3 contains 16 residues. The V and J ends lost 5 bases and 5 bases, in that order; junction bases with no gene match: 13. Looked up from germline, CDR1 is SEHNR and CDR2 is FQNEAQ (reference sequence). The DNA of the CDR3 is TGTGCCAGCAGCCCCGGACAGGGTGGGGGATATTATGGCTACACCTTC. Translation: CASSPGQGGGYYGYTF.